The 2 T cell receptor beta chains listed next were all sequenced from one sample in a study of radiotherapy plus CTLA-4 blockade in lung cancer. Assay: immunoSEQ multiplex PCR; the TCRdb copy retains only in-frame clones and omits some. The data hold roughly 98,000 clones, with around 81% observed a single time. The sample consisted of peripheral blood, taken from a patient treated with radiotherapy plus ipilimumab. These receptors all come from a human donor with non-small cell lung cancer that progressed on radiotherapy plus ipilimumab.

Written as DNA, the CDR3 is TGTGCCAGCAGCCAGGCTAGCGGGAGGGCCTCGGGGGAGACCCAGTACTTC. Amino acid sequence: CASSQASGRASGETQYF. The chain joins TRBV5-4 to TRBJ2-5; TRBD2 agrees at 12 bases. The CDR3 has 17 amino acids. J gave up 5 bases and V 4 bases, and 12 bases lay outside the gene matches. In germline, CDR1 is SGHNT, CDR2 YYREEE (reference sequence).

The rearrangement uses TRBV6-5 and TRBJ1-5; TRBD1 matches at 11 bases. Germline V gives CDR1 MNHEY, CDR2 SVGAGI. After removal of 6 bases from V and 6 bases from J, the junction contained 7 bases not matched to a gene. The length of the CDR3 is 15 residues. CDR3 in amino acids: CASSPGTGGSQPQHF. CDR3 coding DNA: TGTGCCAGCAGCCCCGGGACAGGGGGGAGTCAGCCCCAGCATTTT.